These 24 T cell receptor beta chains share one sample of origin, sequenced in a study of CD8+CD57+ T cells in acquired aplastic anemia (dated by TCRdb to the late 2010s). The patients picked for sequencing were ones in whom flow cytometry had shown an expansion of CD8+CD57+ cells. The run used an Illumina HiSeq 2000. TCR beta VDJ combination and CDR3 sequence profiling used genomic DNA as the template. TCRdb ran its own pipeline on the public reads, namely fastp trimming at Q25 and MiXCR clone calling, and kept in-frame beta chains. Each CDR3 protein appears once, grouped with its most common genes and DNA. For this sample there are 150,000 to 200,000 distinct CDR3 sequences; 45% to 60% appear just once. The ten largest clonotypes hold under 15% of the sample. Sequenced: sorted CD4+, CD8+, or CD8+CD57+ T cells (not recorded which) from PBMCs. The receptor set was obtained from a human donor with aplastic anemia.

This clonotype was seen only a few times. The rearrangement joins TRBV20-1 to TRBJ2-6; no clear D. This CDR3 region has 14 residues. V gave up 5 bases and J gave up 2 bases, with 10 bases separating them. Germline values: CDR1 DFQATT, CDR2 SNEGSKA (reference sequence). This chain's CDR3 is CSARRSAGANVLTF. The CDR3 coding sequence is TGCAGTGCTCGCCGATCAGCTGGGGCCAACGTCCTGACTTTC.

The chain is built from TRBV25-1 and TRBJ2-1; D possibly matches TRBD1 or TRBD2 (7 bases each). The CDR3 has 16 residues. V lost 1 base and J lost 2, with 12 bases in between. The germline CDR1 and CDR2 sequences are MGHDK and SYGVNS. Here the CDR3 DNA reads TGTGCCAGCAGTGAATCCCAGGGGGGGGCCTACAATGAGCAGTTCTTC. Encoded protein: CASSESQGGAYNEQFF.

There are many counts of this clonotype. The J gene is TRBJ2-1, the V gene TRBV12-3 or TRBV12-4; 8 bases are shared with TRBD1. This CDR3 comprises 15 residues. V was pared by 6 bases and J by 4 bases, with 8 bases of the junction left unmatched. CDR3 bases: TGTGCCAGCAGCTGGCCGGGACAGGTATACAATGAGCAGTTCTTC. This gives the protein CASSWPGQVYNEQFF.

The chain employs TRBV25-1 and TRBJ2-5; TRBD2 aligns across 8 bases. The germline CDR1 and CDR2 sequences are MGHDK and SYGVNS. The CDR3 extends over 16 amino acids. J gave up 4 bases and V 4 bases, and 11 bases lay outside the gene matches. CDR3 amino acids: CASSALAGLATETQYF. Here the CDR3 DNA reads TGTGCCAGCAGTGCCCTTGCCGGACTAGCCACAGAGACCCAGTACTTC.

This clonotype was counted only a few times. The chain carries TRBV20-1 and TRBJ2-1, with TRBD2 identical over 9 bases. Trimming at V came to 5 bases and at J to 5 bases, leaving 4 bases not matched to a gene. Germline V gene data show CDR1 as DFQATT and CDR2 as SNEGSKA (reference sequence). The CDR3 runs to 13 residues. Written as DNA, the CDR3 is TGCAGTGCTTTGGGACTAGCACACAATGAGCAGTTCTTC. This gives the protein CSALGLAHNEQFF.

This chain uses TRBV12-3 or TRBV12-4 with TRBJ2-7, with D tentatively TRBD2 (8 bases). V was pared by 5 bases and J by 3 bases, with 29 bases between. The CDR3 consists of 19 residues. CDR3: CASSPLGGTGGQGGYEQYF. For the CDR3, the DNA is TGTGCCAGCAGTCCCTTGGGGGGGACGGGAGGGCAGGGGGGCTACGAGCAGTACTTC.

Here the CDR3 reads CASSEGGVGEQFF. CDR3 in DNA: TGTGCCAGCAGTGAAGGTGGGGTGGGGGAGCAGTTCTTC. This chain uses TRBV6-1 with TRBJ2-1; D is uncertain. This CDR3 region has 13 residues. Trimming removed 1 base at V and 10 bases at J, with 11 bases between. Germline V gene lookup returns CDR1 MNHNS and CDR2 SASEGT.

J is TRBJ2-7 and V is TRBV20-1; D call uncertain. V lost 6 bases and J 0 bases, leaving 9 bases between the germline ends. The CDR3 covers 12 residues. Germline lookup yields CDR1 DFQATT and CDR2 SNEGSKA (reference sequence). The CDR3 coding sequence is TGCAGTGCATCAGCTAGCTCCTACGAGCAGTACTTC. Amino acid sequence: CSASASSYEQYF.

V usage is TRBV13 and J usage is TRBJ1-1; D may be TRBD1 (6 bases). Germline V gives CDR1 PRHDT, CDR2 FYEKMQ (reference sequence). This CDR3 has 13 residues. V was cut by 3 bases and J by 7 bases, with 12 bases left in between. This CDR3 is CASSFTGLGEAFF. The CDR3 region has the DNA TGTGCCAGCAGCTTTACAGGGTTGGGTGAAGCTTTCTTT.

This sequence joins TRBV6-1 and TRBJ2-3; 7 bases fit TRBD1. CDR1 and CDR2 (germline): MNHNS, SASEGT. The CDR3 runs to 12 residues. V trimming: 6 bases; J trimming: 5 bases; junction bases outside the gene matches: 2. In nucleotides, the CDR3 is TGTGCCAGCAGAGACAGGGTAGATACGCAGTATTTT. Its translation is CASRDRVDTQYF.

This chain links TRBV3-1 with TRBJ2-1; D is possibly TRBD2 (6 bases). The CDR3 runs to 16 residues. Germline CDR1 and CDR2: LGHDT and YNNKEL (reference sequence). Between the trimmed V and J ends, which lost 4 bases and 0 bases, there was a span of 13 bases. The CDR3 region has the DNA TGTGCCAGCAGCCTCAGACTAGGGCGCTCCTACAATGAGCAGTTCTTC. Translation gives CASSLRLGRSYNEQFF.

The chain carries TRBV15 and TRBJ1-1; D is unclear. Trimming shortened V by 3 bases and J by 3 bases, and 8 bases separated the two germline ends. CDR3 length equals 13 residues. Germline V CDR1 and CDR2: LNHNV, YYDKDF (reference sequence). The chain's CDR3 is CATSREGDTEAFF. CDR3 sequence (DNA): TGTGCCACCAGCAGGGAGGGAGACACTGAAGCTTTCTTT.

The CDR3, as DNA: TGCGCCAGCAGCCGAAGCGCCGGGACAGGTGGCAATGGCTACACCTTC. Translated: CASSRSAGTGGNGYTF. V and J are TRBV4-1 and TRBJ1-2, with TRBD1 identical over 8 bases. The junction had 13 bases not matched to a gene; V was cut back by 4 bases and J by 6 bases. The CDR3 consists of 16 residues. Germline V gene sequence: CDR1 MGHRA, CDR2 YSYEKL.

The chain has TRBV24-1 and TRBJ2-1, with D perhaps TRBD1 (5 bases). The V gene lost 4 bases and the J gene lost 4 bases, with 7 bases spanning the gap. This CDR3 has 13 residues. CDR1 is KGHDR and CDR2 is SFDVKD in the germline V gene. The CDR3 loop is CATSDRVYNEQFF. The CDR3 DNA is TGTGCCACCAGTGACAGGGTGTACAATGAGCAGTTCTTC.

With regard to this clonotype: Here the CDR3 omits its conserved ending phenylalanine or tryptophan, so a read error is the likely source. The J gene is TRBJ2-7, the V gene TRBV7-3; 10 bases fit TRBD2. Germline V gene data show CDR1 as SGHTA and CDR2 as FQGTGA. With 3 bases clipped from V and 3 bases from J, the junction kept 8 bases outside the gene matches. The CDR3 has 16 residues. This CDR3 is CASSLHGTSAYYEQYL. The CDR3 DNA follows: TGTGCCAGCAGCTTGCACGGGACTAGCGCTTACTACGAGCAGTACCTC.

V usage is TRBV20-1 and J usage is TRBJ2-7; 9 bases are shared with TRBD2. CDR3 length: 14 amino acids. CDR1 and CDR2 (germline): DFQATT, SNEGSKA (reference sequence). Trimming took 3 bases from V and 7 from J; bases not matched to a gene: 10. In DNA, the CDR3 is TGCAGTGCTAGTCCTAGCGGGAACAATAATGAGCAGTACTTC. This gives the protein CSASPSGNNNEQYF.

This clonotype showed up many times. CDR3 loop: CASSAGLALLSEQYF. The DNA for the CDR3 is TGTGCCAGCAGCGCCGGACTAGCTCTACTCTCCGAGCAGTACTTC. This chain links TRBV9 with TRBJ2-7; 8 nucleotides agree with TRBD2. The CDR3 length is 15 residues. Trimming at V came to 3 bases and at J to 6 bases, leaving 11 bases not matched to a gene. Germline CDR1 SGDLS, CDR2 YYNGEE.

The genes are TRBV30 and TRBJ1-3; no definite D call. This CDR3 contains 15 residues. Germline values: CDR1 GTSNPN, CDR2 SVGIG (reference sequence). Trimming took off 3 bases at V and 0 bases at J, with 12 bases between the two ends. In DNA, the CDR3 is TGTGCCTGGAGCGGCAGTATGAGCTCTGGAAACACCATATATTTT. Translation: CAWSGSMSSGNTIYF.

This clonotype was counted many times. The CDR3 reads CATSPRQEAAYKFF. The CDR3 bases are TGTGCCACCAGCCCCCGACAGGAGGCCGCGTATAAGTTCTTC. The chain joins TRBV15 to TRBJ2-1; D might be TRBD1 (6 bases). Germline V gives CDR1 LNHNV, CDR2 YYDKDF (reference sequence). Trimming stripped 5 bases from V and 14 bases from J, with 22 bases between. The CDR3 spans 14 residues. Full variable domain (missing parts from reference TRBV15 and TRBJ2-1): DAMVIQNPRYQVTQFGKPVTLSCSQTLNHNVMYWYQQKSSQAPKLLFHYYDKDFNNEADTPDNFQSRRPNTSFCFLDIRSPGLGDTAMYLCATSPRQEAAYKFFGPGTRLTVL.

This clonotype was seen a few times. The genes are TRBV2 and TRBJ1-1; 9 nucleotides match TRBD1. Looked up from germline, CDR1 is SNHLY and CDR2 is FYNNEI. The J segment lost 7 bases and the V segment lost 8 bases, leaving 8 bases of the junction unmatched. There are 13 residues in the CDR3. This chain's CDR3 is CASGRGQGFEAFF. CDR3 coding DNA: TGTGCCAGCGGCCGCGGACAGGGGTTTGAAGCTTTCTTT.

This chain links TRBV5-5 with TRBJ2-1, with D perhaps matching TRBD2 (6 bases). The V and J ends lost 7 bases and 5 bases respectively, with 10 bases between them. The CDR3 sequence is 12 residues long. CDR1 and CDR2 from the germline V gene are SGHKS and YYEKEE (reference sequence). CDR3 amino acids: CASGRGNNEQFF. DNA for the CDR3: TGTGCCAGCGGCCGGGGGAACAATGAGCAGTTCTTC.

Ten or more counts support this clonotype. The V gene is TRBV9, the J gene TRBJ2-5; 10 positions agree with TRBD2. V lost 2 bases and J lost 5; bases outside the gene matches: 6. Germline V gene data show CDR1 as SGDLS and CDR2 as YYNGEE. The CDR3 loop spans 15 amino acids. The CDR3 coding sequence is TGTGCCAGCAGCGTGGAAGCGGGGGGGAGGGAGACCCAGTACTTC. The encoded protein is CASSVEAGGRETQYF.

This clonotype was seen only a few times. This chain joins TRBV24-1 and TRBJ1-5; D is uncertain. Trimming left V 4 bases short and J 2 bases short, with 2 bases between. The CDR3 contains 12 residues. The germline CDR1 and CDR2 sequences are KGHDR and SFDVKD. This chain's CDR3 is CATSEGNQPQHF. Here the CDR3 DNA reads TGTGCCACCAGTGAGGGCAATCAGCCCCAGCATTTT.

This clonotype occurred once. In nucleotides, the CDR3 is TGTGCCAGCAGTTTGGACCTTGGGGCAGCTTTCTTT. Protein sequence: CASSLDLGAAFF. V is TRBV12-3 or TRBV12-4 and J is TRBJ1-1; weak D call: TRBD1 (5 bases). This CDR3 comprises 12 residues. Trimming took 3 bases from V and 10 from J, leaving 12 bases between them.